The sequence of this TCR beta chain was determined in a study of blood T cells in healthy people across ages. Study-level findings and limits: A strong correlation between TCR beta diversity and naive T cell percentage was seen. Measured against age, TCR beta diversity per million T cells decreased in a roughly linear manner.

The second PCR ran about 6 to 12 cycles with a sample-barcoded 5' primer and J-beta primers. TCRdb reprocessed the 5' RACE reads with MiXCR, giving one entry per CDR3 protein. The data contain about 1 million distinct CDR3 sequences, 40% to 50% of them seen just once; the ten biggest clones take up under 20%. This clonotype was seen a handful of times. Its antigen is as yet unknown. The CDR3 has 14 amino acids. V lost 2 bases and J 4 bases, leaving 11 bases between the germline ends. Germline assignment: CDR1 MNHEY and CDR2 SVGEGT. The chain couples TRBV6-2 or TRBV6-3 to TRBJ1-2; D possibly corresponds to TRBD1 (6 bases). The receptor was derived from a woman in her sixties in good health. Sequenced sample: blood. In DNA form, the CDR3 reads TGTGCCAGCAGTTACGTACAGGGAACCTATGGCTACACCTTC. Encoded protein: CASSYVQGTYGYTF.